Detailed here is one T cell receptor beta chain. A single count supports this clone. No cognate antigen has been identified for it. Base qualities are not provided; no much larger clone lies one nucleotide away. CDR1 and CDR2 (SEHNR, FQNEAQ) derive from the germline V gene (reference sequence). Reading from cysteine to phenylalanine, the CDR3 counts 14 amino acids. Left in the record is the CDR3 DNA by itself, 42 bases read in frame from the first base. V loses 1 base at its end and J loses 7 bases; junction bases beyond the gene matches: 5. TCRbeta CDR3 regions were amplified from genomic DNA using the immunoSEQ Assay, a bias-controlled multiplex PCR. Under the source paper's analysis protocol: The number of nucleated cells in each sample was estimated from the amplification of reference gene primers within the assay. To quantify the absolute abundance of each unique TCRbeta CDR3 rearrangement, sequence reads were collapsed and filtered. For each sample, productive Simpson clonality was calculated as the square root of Simpson's diversity index across productive rearrangements. TCRdb took this table from immuneACCESS and kept in-frame rearrangements with V and J called. Such tables lack part of the clones; where checked against another copy, unresolved V genes explain under half of the gap, and the rest is unexplained. V and J calls and clone size are those listed in that table; D and trimming were worked out from the DNA. The sample yields 250,000 or so clones; about 84% were counted once. The ten most abundant clones make up 2% to 2.5% of the sample.

Participants in the prospective study were enrolled through a virtual design, were aged about 18 to 89 years, and lived in some 24 United States geographic areas. Cohort assignment in the prospective study relied on participant-reported clinical history from a screening survey and a study questionnaire. Recovered participants in ImmuneRACE Cohort 3 were defined as having two consecutive negative NP/OP PCR tests, clearance from a healthcare professional, or resolution of symptoms. In the prospective study, mobile phlebotomists collected whole blood, serum and a nasopharyngeal or oropharyngeal swab from each participant. Prospective study participants could optionally give additional blood draws and questionnaires over an approximately 2-month period. Before DNA extraction, prospective study blood samples were shipped either frozen or at room temperature. This sample is drawn from a study of blood T cell repertoires in COVID-19 (dated by TCRdb to the early 2020s). In the study overall: Collaborator samples came from the United States, Italy and Spain and covered acute and convalescent phases of COVID-19. The material from the prospective study consisted of cDNA or gDNA derived from T cells, B-cell-depleted T cells, or PBMCs. Subjects who had been exposed to COVID-19, were actively infected with it, or had recovered from it provided the deeply sampled blood TCRbeta repertoires that made up the dataset. The repertoires were released in a freely available public database meant as a resource for research on the immune response to SARS-CoV-2. Samples were obtained from the ongoing ImmuneRACE study (first 160 participants) and from 950 to 1,500 subjects provided by 6 global collaborators. Sample metadata almost always included a de-identified subject ID, COVID-19 status, age in years and sex. Where available, HLA class I and class II types were obtained from metadata supplied by the sample provider rather than from assay-based typing. Overall study results and their limits: Clinical and demographic metadata were provided uncurated, with the amount varying by source and participant.

The rearrangement combines TRBV7-9 with TRBJ1-2; TRBD1 fits 8 bases in the junction. The material sequenced was PBMCs or T cells enriched from blood (not recorded which). This TCR was recovered from a woman between 45 and 65 years old who had recovered from COVID-19. DNA sequence: TGTGCCAGCAGCTTAGTGGGCAGGGGGCCTGGCTACACCTTC. Its translation reads: CASSLVGRGPGYTF.